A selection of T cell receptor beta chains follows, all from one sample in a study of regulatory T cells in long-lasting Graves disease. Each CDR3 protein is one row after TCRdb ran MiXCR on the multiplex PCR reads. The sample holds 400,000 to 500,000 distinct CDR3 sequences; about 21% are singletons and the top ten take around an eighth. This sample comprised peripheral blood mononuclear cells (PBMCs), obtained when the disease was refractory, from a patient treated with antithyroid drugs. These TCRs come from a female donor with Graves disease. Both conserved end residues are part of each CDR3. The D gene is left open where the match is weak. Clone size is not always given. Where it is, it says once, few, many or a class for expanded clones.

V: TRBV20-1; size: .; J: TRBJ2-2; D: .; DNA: TGCAGTGCTTCTCACTCTTCCAATTGGCGGGCCACCGGGGAGCTGTTTTTT; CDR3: CSASHSSNWRATGELFF
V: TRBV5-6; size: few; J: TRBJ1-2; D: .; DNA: TGTGCCAGCAGCTTAATGCGGGGCGGATATGGCTACACCTTC; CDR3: CASSLMRGGYGYTF
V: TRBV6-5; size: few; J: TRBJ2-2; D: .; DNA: TGTGCCAGCAGTTACGATGGGAACACCGGGGAGCTGTTTTTT; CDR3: CASSYDGNTGELFF
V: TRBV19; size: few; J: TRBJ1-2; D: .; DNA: TGTGCCAGTAGTATCGGGTCCAACTATGGCTACACCTTC; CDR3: CASSIGSNYGYTF
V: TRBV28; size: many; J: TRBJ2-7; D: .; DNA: TGTGCCAGCAGCCCGGGACCGTACTACGAGCAGTACTTC; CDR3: CASSPGPYYEQYF
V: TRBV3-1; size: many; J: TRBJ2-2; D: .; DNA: TGTGCCAGCAGCCAAGAGCTAGACCTGGGGGAGCTGTTTTTT; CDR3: CASSQELDLGELFF
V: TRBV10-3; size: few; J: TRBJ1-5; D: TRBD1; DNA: TGTGCCACCAAGGGGGCCGACGGGCCCCAGCATTTT; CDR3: CATKGADGPQHF
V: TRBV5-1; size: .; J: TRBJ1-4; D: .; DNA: TGCGCCAGCTCGAAGGGAAGTGATAATGAAAAACTGTTTTTT; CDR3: CASSKGSDNEKLFF
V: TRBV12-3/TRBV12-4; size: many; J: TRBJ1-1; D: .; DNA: TGTGCCAGTCAGGGAACTTACACTGAAGCTTTCTTT; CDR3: CASQGTYTEAFF
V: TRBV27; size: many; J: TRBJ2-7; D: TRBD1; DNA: TGTGCCAGCAGTGCAGGGACAGGTCTAGGCGAGCAGTACTTC; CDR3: CASSAGTGLGEQYF
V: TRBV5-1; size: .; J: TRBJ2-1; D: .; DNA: TGCGCCAGCAGCTTGGCCTGGACTCAAACTAGTCATGAGCAGTTCTTC; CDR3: CASSLAWTQTSHEQFF
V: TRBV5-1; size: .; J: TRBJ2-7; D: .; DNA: TGCGCCAGCAGAGGGGATGCCGCCTACGAGCAGTACTTC; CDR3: CASRGDAAYEQYF
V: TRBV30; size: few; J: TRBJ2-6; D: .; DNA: TGTGCCTGGCGTCCCGGGACGTTCGAAGTGGCCAACGTCCTGACTTTC; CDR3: CAWRPGTFEVANVLTF